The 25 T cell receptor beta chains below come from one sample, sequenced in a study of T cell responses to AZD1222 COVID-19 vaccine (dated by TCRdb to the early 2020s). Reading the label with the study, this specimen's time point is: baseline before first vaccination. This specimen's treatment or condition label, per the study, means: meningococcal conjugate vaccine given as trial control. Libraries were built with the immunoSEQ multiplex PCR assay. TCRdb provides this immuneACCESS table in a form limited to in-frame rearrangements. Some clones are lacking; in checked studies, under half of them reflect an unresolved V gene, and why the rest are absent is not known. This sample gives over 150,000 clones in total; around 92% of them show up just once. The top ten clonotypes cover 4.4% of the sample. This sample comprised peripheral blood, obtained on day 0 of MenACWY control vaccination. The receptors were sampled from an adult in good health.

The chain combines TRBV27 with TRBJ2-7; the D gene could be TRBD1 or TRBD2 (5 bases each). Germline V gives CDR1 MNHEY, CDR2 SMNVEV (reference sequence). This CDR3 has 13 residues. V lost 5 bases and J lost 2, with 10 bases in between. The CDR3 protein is CASSDRGPYEQYF. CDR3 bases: TGTGCCAGCAGTGATCGGGGACCCTACGAGCAGTACTTC.

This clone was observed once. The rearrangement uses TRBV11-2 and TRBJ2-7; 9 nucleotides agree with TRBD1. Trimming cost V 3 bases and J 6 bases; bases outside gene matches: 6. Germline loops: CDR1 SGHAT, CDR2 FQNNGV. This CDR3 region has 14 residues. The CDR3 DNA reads TGTGCCAGCAGCTTTCGGACAGGGGATGGCGAGCAGTACTTC. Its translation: CASSFRTGDGEQYF.

CDR3 sequence reads: CASRGTGSNQPQHF. The DNA for the CDR3 is TGTGCCAGCAGGGGGACAGGGAGCAATCAGCCCCAGCATTTT. This chain joins TRBV2 and TRBJ1-5, with 9 positions matching TRBD1. Germline V CDR1 and CDR2: SNHLY, FYNNEI. V lost 6 bases, J lost 1 base, and 1 base stayed unmatched. This CDR3 is 14 amino acids long. Based on the CDR3 plus reference TRBV2 and TRBJ1-5, the full variable domain is EPEVTQTPSHQVTQMGQEVILRCVPISNHLYFYWYRQILGQKVEFLVSFYNNEISEKSEIFDDQFSVERPDGSNFTLKIRSTKLEDSAMYFCASRGTGSNQPQHFGDGTRLSIL.

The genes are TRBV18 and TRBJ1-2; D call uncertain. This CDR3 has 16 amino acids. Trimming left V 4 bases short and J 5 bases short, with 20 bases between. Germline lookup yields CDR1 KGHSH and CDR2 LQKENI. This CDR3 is CASSHTLQPSIYGYTF. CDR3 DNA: TGTGCCAGCTCACATACACTCCAACCTAGTATTTATGGCTACACCTTC.

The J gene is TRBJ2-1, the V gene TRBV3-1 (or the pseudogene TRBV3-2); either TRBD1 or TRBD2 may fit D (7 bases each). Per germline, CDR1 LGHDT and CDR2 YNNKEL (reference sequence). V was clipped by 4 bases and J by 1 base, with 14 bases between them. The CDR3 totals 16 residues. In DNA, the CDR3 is TGTGCCAGCAGCCTCCGACAGGGACTATCCTACAATGAGCAGTTCTTC. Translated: CASSLRQGLSYNEQFF.

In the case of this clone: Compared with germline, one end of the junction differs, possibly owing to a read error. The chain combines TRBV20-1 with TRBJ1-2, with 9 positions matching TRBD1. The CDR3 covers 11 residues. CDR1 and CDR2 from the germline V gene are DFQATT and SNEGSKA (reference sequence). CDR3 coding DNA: TGCAGTGCTAGAAGTGGGACAGGGCAAGCCTTC. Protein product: CSARSGTGQAF.

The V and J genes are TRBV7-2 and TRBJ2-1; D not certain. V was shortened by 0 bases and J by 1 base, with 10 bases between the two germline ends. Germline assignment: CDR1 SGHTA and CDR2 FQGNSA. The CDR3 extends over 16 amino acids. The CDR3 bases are TGTGCCAGCAGCTTAGCGTTGGGTAGTTCCTACAATGAGCAGTTCTTC. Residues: CASSLALGSSYNEQFF.

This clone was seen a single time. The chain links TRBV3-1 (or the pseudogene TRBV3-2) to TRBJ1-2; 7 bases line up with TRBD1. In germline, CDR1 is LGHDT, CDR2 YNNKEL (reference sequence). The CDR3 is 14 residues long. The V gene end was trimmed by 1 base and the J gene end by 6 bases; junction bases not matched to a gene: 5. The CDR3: CASSQVTGWNGYTF. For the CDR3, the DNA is TGTGCCAGCAGCCAAGTGACAGGGTGGAATGGCTACACCTTC.

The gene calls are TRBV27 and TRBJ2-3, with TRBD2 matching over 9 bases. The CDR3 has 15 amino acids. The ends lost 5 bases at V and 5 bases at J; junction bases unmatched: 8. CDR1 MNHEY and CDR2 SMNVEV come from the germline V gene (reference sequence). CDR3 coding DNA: TGTGCCAGCAGTAGCGGGACTAGCAATGGAGATACGCAGTATTTT. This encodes CASSSGTSNGDTQYF.

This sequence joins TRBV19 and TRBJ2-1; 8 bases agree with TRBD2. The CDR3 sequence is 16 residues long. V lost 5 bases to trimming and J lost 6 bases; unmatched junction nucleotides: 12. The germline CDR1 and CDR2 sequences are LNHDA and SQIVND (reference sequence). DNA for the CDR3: TGTGCCAGTAGTCCCCTAGGAGCGGGAGTCCCCAATGAGCAGTTCTTC. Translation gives CASSPLGAGVPNEQFF.

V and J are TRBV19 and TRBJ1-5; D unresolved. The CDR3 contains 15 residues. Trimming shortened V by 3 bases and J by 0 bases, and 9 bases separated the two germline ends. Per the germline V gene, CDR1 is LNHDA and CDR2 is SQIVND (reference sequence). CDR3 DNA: TGTGCCAGTAGTATCGTATCGGTTAGCAATCAGCCCCAGCATTTT. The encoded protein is CASSIVSVSNQPQHF.

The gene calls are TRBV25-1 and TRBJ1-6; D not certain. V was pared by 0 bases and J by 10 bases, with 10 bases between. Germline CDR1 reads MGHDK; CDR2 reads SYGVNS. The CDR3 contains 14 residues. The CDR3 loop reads CASSEYRPESPLHF. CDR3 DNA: TGTGCCAGCAGTGAATACAGACCGGAGTCACCCCTCCACTTT.

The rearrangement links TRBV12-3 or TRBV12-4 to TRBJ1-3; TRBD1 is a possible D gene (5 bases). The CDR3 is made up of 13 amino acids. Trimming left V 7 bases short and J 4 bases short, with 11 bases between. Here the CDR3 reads CASNNRGGNTIYF. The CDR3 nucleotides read TGTGCCAGCAATAACCGGGGCGGAAACACCATATATTTT.

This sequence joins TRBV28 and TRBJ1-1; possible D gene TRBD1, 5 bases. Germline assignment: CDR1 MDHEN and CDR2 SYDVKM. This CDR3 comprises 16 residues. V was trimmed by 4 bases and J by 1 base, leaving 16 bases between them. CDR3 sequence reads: CASSSLGPPGNTEAFF. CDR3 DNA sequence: TGTGCCAGCAGTTCCCTGGGGCCCCCGGGGAACACTGAAGCTTTCTTT.

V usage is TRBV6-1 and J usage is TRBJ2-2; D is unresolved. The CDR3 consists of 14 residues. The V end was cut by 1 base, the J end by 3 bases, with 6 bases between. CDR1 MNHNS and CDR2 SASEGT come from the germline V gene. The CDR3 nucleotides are TGTGCCAGCAGTGAAGTATGGGACACCGGGGAGCTGTTTTTT. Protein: CASSEVWDTGELFF.

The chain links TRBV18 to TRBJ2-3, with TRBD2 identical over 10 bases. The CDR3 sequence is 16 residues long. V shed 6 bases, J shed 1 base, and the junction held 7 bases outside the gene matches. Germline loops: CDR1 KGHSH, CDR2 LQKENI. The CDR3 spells CASSAGLARGTDTQYF. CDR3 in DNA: TGTGCCAGCTCGGCGGGACTAGCGAGGGGCACAGATACGCAGTATTTT.

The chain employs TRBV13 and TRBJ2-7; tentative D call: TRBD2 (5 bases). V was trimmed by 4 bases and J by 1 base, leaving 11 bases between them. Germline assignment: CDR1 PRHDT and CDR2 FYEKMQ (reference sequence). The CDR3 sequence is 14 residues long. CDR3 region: CASSSRTESYEQYF. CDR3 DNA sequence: TGTGCCAGCAGCTCTCGGACTGAATCCTACGAGCAGTACTTC.

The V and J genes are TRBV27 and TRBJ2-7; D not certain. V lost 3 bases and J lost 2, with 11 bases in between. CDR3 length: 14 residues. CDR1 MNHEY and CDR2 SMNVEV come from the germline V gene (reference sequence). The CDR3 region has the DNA TGTGCCAGCAGTTTTTCCGACGGCGCCTACGAGCAGTACTTC. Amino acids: CASSFSDGAYEQYF.

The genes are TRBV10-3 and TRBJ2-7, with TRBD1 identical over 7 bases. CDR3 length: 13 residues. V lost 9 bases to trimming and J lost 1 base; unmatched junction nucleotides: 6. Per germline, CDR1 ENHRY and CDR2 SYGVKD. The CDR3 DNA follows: TGTGCCATTGGACAGGATCAATCCTACGAGCAGTACTTC. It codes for CAIGQDQSYEQYF.

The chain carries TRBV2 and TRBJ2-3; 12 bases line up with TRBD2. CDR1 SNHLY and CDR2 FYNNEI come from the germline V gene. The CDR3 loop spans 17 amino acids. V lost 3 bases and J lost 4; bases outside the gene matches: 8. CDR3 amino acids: CASSDGLAGLGADTQYF. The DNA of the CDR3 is TGTGCCAGCAGTGACGGACTAGCGGGATTGGGTGCAGATACGCAGTATTTT. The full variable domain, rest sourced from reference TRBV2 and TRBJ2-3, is EPEVTQTPSHQVTQMGQEVILRCVPISNHLYFYWYRQILGQKVEFLVSFYNNEISEKSEIFDDQFSVERPDGSNFTLKIRSTKLEDSAMYFCASSDGLAGLGADTQYFGPGTRLTVL.

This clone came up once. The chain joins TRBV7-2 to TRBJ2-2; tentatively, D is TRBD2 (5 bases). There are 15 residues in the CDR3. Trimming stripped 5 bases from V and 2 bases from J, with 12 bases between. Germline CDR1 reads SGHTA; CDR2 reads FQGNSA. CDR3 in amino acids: CASSLGMVNTGELFF. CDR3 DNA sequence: TGTGCCAGCAGCCTCGGGATGGTCAACACCGGGGAGCTGTTTTTT.

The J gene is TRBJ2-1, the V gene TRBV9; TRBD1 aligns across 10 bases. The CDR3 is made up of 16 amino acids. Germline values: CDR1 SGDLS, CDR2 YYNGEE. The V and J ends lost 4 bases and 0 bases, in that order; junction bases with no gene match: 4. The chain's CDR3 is CASSKDRGSSYNEQFF. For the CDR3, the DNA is TGTGCCAGCAGCAAGGACAGGGGGAGCTCCTACAATGAGCAGTTCTTC.

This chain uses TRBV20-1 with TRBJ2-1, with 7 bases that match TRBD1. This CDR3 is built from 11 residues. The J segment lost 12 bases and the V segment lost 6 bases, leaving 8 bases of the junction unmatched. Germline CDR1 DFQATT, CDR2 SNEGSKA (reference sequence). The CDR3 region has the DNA TGCAGTGCCGCAGGGGGACGGGGGCAGTTCTTC. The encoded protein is CSAAGGRGQFF.

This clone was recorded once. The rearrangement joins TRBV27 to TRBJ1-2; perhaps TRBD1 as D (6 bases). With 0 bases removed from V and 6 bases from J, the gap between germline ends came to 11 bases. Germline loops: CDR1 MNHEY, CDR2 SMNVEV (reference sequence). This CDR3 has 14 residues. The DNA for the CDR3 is TGTGCCAGCAGTTTATCCCAGGGGACCCATGGCTACACCTTC. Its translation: CASSLSQGTHGYTF.

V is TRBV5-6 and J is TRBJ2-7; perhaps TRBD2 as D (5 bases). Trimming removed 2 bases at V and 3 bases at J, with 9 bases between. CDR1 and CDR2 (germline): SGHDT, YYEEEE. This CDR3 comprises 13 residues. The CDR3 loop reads CASSFGVLYEQYF. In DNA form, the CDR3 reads TGTGCCAGCAGCTTCGGGGTTCTCTACGAGCAGTACTTC.